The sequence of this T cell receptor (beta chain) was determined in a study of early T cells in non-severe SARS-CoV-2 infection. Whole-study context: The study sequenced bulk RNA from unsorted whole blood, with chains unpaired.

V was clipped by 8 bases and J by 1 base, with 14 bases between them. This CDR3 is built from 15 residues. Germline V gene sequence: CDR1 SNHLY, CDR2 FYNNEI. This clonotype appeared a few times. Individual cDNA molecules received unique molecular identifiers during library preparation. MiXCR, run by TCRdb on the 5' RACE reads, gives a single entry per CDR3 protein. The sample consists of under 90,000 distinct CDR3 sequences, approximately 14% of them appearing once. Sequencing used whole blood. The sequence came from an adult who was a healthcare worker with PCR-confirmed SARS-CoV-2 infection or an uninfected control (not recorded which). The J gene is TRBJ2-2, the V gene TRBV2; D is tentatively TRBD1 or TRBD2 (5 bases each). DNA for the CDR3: TGTGCCAGCTCCGACGAGGGACGGAACACCGGGGAGCTGTTTTTT. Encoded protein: CASSDEGRNTGELFF.